Listed below are T cell receptor beta chains from one sample, sequenced in a study of regulatory T cells in long-lasting Graves disease. One entry per CDR3 protein, called by TCRdb with MiXCR from the multiplex PCR reads. The data hold about 470,000 distinct CDR3 sequences, with 15% observed a single time. This sample was shared with a second study, whose subject was T cells in Graves' hyperthyroidism and ophthalmopathy.

The sample in question was peripheral blood mononuclear cells (PBMCs), obtained at new diagnosis, from a patient treated with antithyroid drugs. The receptors stem from a woman aged 25 to 45 with Graves disease. Each CDR3 is given without its conserved first and last residue. D genes are given only for firm matches. Only some rows state a clone size, as once, few, many or a class for expanded clones.

>.|.|TRBV4-1
ASSPRQTPEAYGYT
>many|.|TRBV11-2
ASSSSLYTEAF
>many|.|TRBV3-1
ASSPLMDTEAF
>many|.|TRBV30
AWILSHEQY
>few|.|TRBV13
ASSAILGASDLSPTDTQY
>many|TRBD1|TRBV6-2/TRBV6-3
ATGQGVYEQY
>.|.|TRBV25-1
ASSESGVGELF
>many|.|TRBV6-1
ASTNTWAQQETQY
>many|TRBD1|TRBV3-1
ASSHRDSHNSPLH
>.|.|TRBV20-1
SATDWTANYGYT
>.|TRBD1|TRBV20-1
SARGDSGLGEKLS
>few|.|TRBV19
ASRPGDYTGELF
>few|TRBD2|TRBV5-4
ASRNKRTSGRRIGYNEQF
>.|.|TRBV7-9
ASSLGSLNQPQH
>few|.|TRBV14
ASSQNSDTQY
>few|TRBD1|TRBV9
ASSPEGQLNTEAF
>many|.|TRBV2
ASSEFGVDEAF
>few|.|TRBV6-9
ASSYVQGANEQY
>.|.|TRBV29-1
SVGGSMRQGARTVEQY
>.|.|TRBV27
ARTSGPYEQY
>few|.|TRBV5-4
ASSEESGYT
>few|TRBD2|TRBV6-1
ASLAGVNEQF
>many|.|TRBV12-3/TRBV12-4
ASRRINEQF
>many|.|TRBV11-2
ASSNQGSGELF
>.|.|TRBV24-1
ATRAGRGRETQY
>few|TRBD1|TRBV15
ATSRMTGTGNQPQH
>few|.|TRBV7-9
ASRRGSNEKLF
>.|.|TRBV9
ASSVRINNEQF
>many|.|TRBV20-1
SASPGSSGNTIY
>few|.|TRBV4-1
ASSQDTGSYEQY
>.|.|TRBV27
ASSFPGKGVYEQY
>many|TRBD1|TRBV7-9
ASSSPGQGPGETQY
>once|.|TRBV25-1
ASSDLAAKGRAEQY
>many|.|TRBV6-1
ASRDRVQRNTEAF
>many|.|TRBV20-1
SAPKGGTDTQY
>.|.|TRBV19
ASSIGARAETQY
>many|.|TRBV7-3
ASAKMGGTTEAF
>many|TRBD2|TRBV6-1
ASSRGLAGGPPVRYYEQY
>.|.|TRBV18
ASSPDGNSGNTIY
>few|.|TRBV18
ASSRSAGLGTGELF
>few|.|TRBV20-1
SAGAGDTEAF
>few|TRBD2|TRBV9
ASSVAGLAGVDNEQF
>many|TRBD1|TRBV12-3/TRBV12-4
ASRPGQILAKNIQY
>many|.|TRBV5-1
ASSLTRGIGYNEQF
>few|.|TRBV7-9
ASSKTSTNEKLF
>.|.|TRBV12-3/TRBV12-4
ASKFGNEQF
>.|TRBD2|TRBV24-1
ATSDLAGGNTDTQY
>.|.|TRBV7-6
ASSLSALNTEAF
>.|TRBD2|TRBV30
AWSVVVLAGEGARYEQY
>many|.|TRBV6-1
ASGQFEGSEQY
>many|TRBD2|TRBV6-1
ASTGLAGGYEQY
>.|.|TRBV11-2
ASSSRDSWYGYT
>few|.|TRBV30
AWQDYDEQY
>once|.|TRBV6-2/TRBV6-3
ASSYGGGASNTGELF
>many|.|TRBV27
ASSLLGQPQH
>many|TRBD1|TRBV6-5
ASSFYTGDPSREQF
>.|.|TRBV6-5
ASSYSPASDSPNTEAF
>few|.|TRBV12-3/TRBV12-4
ASSFRQGIGHEKLF
>many|.|TRBV7-9
ASSFGFEYNEQF